This T cell receptor beta chain was identified during a study of Graves' ophthalmopathy and Graves' hyperthyroidism. From RNA, the CDR3 regions of TCR beta chains were amplified and sequenced. An initial RT-PCR round employing HTBI primers preceded a second-round multiplex PCR. One entry per CDR3 protein, called by TCRdb with MiXCR from the multiplex PCR reads. Of 500,000 to 600,000 distinct CDR3 sequences listed, less than 40% are singletons. Newly diagnosed hyperthyroidism donors, aged 18 to 65, duration under 2 months. The CDR3 has 12 residues. V lost 3 bases and J 5 bases, leaving 10 bases between the germline ends. CDR1 and CDR2 (germline): DFQATT, SNEGSKA (reference sequence).

The clonotype comes from an adult man with Graves' hyperthyroidism. Source material: peripheral blood or thyroid tissue (not recorded which). The chain carries TRBV20-1 and TRBJ2-5, with a weak D call TRBD2 (7 bases). CDR3: CSASGGLETQYF. In DNA form, the CDR3 reads TGCAGTGCTAGCGGGGGGCTGGAGACCCAGTACTTC.